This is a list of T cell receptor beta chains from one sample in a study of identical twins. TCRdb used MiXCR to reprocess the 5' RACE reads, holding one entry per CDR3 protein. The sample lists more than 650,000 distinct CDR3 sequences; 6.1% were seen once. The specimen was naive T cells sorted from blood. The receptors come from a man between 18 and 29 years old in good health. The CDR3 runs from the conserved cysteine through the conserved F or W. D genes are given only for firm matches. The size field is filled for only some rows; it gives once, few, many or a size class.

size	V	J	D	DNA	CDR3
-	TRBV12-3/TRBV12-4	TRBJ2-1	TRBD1	TGTGCCAGCAGTTTTCTGGGGGACAGGGCATACAATGAGCAGTTCTTC	CASSFLGDRAYNEQFF
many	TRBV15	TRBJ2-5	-	TGTGCCACCTCGGACGGTTTGTTACGTGAGACCCAGTACTTC	CATSDGLLRETQYF
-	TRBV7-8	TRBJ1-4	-	TGTGCCAGCAGCACCCGTATTGGGAAACTGTTTTTT	CASSTRIGKLFF
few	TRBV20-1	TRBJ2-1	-	TGCAGCGTGCTAGAAGGGCGGGAGCAGTTCTTC	CSVLEGREQFF
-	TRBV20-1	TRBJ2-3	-	TGCAGTGCTAGACACGGGACCTCACTTATTGATACGCAGTATTTT	CSARHGTSLIDTQYF
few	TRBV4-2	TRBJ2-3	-	TGTGCCAGCAGCCAAGAGAGGGCCGCCGGAGGAGATACGCAGTATTTT	CASSQERAAGGDTQYF
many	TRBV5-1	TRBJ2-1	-	TGCGCCAGCAGCTTGGTCAGGGTAGGGGATGAGCAGTTCTTC	CASSLVRVGDEQFF
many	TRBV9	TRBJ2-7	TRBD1	TGTGCCAGCAGCTCCAGGACAGGGACGCAGTACTTC	CASSSRTGTQYF
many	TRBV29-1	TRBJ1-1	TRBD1	TGCAGCGTCGACAGGGGGGCTGAAGCTTTCTTT	CSVDRGAEAFF
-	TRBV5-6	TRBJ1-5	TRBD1	TGTGCCAGCAGCGCTTATGGACAGGGGGGCAATCAGCCCCAGCATTTT	CASSAYGQGGNQPQHF
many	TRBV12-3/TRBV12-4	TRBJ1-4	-	TGTGCCAGCAGTTCACAGGGTAATGAAAAACTGTTTTTT	CASSSQGNEKLFF
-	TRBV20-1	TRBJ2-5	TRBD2	TGCAGTGCTAGAGTGTCGGGGCTAGCGGGAGCCCCCCAGTACTTC	CSARVSGLAGAPQYF
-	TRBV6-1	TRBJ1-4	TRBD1	TGTGCCAGCAGGCCCGGGACAGAGGGTGAAAAACTGTTTTTT	CASRPGTEGEKLFF
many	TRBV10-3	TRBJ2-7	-	TGTGCCATCAGTGACCCCGACAGGACCGAGCAGTACTTC	CAISDPDRTEQYF
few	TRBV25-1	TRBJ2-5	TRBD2	TGTGCCAGCAGTGAATGGGAGTGGACTAGCGGACAAGAGACCCAGTACTTC	CASSEWEWTSGQETQYF
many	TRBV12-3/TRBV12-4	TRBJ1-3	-	TGTGCCAGCTCCTACTCTGGAAACACCATATATTTT	CASSYSGNTIYF
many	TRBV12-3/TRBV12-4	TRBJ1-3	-	TGTGCCAGCAGTTGGCGGGAGGGGGCTGGAAACACCATATATTTT	CASSWREGAGNTIYF
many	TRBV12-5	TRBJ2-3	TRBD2	TGTGCTAGTGGAACTAGCGGAGGCACAGATACGCAGTATTTT	CASGTSGGTDTQYF
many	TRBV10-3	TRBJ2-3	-	TGTGCCATCAGTGAGCCTCCGGGGGGCACAGATACGCAGTATTTT	CAISEPPGGTDTQYF
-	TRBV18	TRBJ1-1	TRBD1	TGTGCCAGCTCCGGACAGGGGGCGAACACTGAAGCTTTCTTT	CASSGQGANTEAFF
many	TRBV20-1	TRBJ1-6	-	TGCAGTGCTAGAGATAGGCAGGCTGACAATTCACCCCTCCACTTT	CSARDRQADNSPLHF
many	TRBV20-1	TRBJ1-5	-	TGCAGTGCTACAACCCAGGGCATTAGCAATCAGCCCCAGCATTTT	CSATTQGISNQPQHF
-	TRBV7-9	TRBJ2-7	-	TGTGCCAGCTTGAACCCGACAGGAGGGGTCTACGAGCAGTACTTC	CASLNPTGGVYEQYF
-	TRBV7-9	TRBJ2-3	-	TGTGCCAGCAGCTTAGTTACTAGCAGCACAGATACGCAGTATTTT	CASSLVTSSTDTQYF
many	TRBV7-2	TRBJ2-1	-	TGTGCCAGCAGCTTAGTATCCTTAGCTTCCTACAATGAGCAGTTCTTC	CASSLVSLASYNEQFF
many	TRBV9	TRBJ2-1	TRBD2	TGTGCCAGCAGCGTAGTTTCTAGCGGGACATACTCCTACAATGAGCAGTTCTTC	CASSVVSSGTYSYNEQFF
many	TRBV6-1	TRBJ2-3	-	TGTGCCAGCGGGGAGCATATTGCCGACACAGATACGCAGTATTTT	CASGEHIADTDTQYF
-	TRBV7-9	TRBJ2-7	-	TGTGCCAGCAGCTTAGGGCTATACTCCTACGAGCAGTACTTC	CASSLGLYSYEQYF
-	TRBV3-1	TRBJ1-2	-	TGTGCCGCCGGAGGGAACTATGGCTACACCTTC	CAAGGNYGYTF
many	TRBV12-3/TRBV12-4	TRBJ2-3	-	TGTGCCAGCAGTTTAGCGCGGGAACACCGGTATTTT	CASSLAREHRYF
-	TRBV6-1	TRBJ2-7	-	TGTGCCAGCACCTCAGGACCCAGCTCCTACGAGCAGTACTTC	CASTSGPSSYEQYF
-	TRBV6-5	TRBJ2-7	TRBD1	TGTGCCAGCAGTTACCCCGGGACAGCTTGGTACGAGCAGTACTTC	CASSYPGTAWYEQYF
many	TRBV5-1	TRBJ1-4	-	TGCGCCAGCAGCTTGGGGTCGGGCGAAAAACTGTTTTTT	CASSLGSGEKLFF
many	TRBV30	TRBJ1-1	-	TGTGCCTGGACCAAGGGTGGGTACACTGAAGCTTTCTTT	CAWTKGGYTEAFF
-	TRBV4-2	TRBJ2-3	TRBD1	TGTGCCAGCAGCCAAGATCTAAAGTACGGGACAGGGCACACAGATACGCAGTATTTT	CASSQDLKYGTGHTDTQYF
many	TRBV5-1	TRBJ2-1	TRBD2	TGCGCCAGCCAACCGGGACTAGCGGGTCCAGGGCTACTGTGGGAGCAGTTCTTC	CASQPGLAGPGLLWEQFF
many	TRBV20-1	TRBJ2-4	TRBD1	TGCAGTGCTAGAGACCGAGTGGGACAGGGTTCCAAAAACATTCAGTACTTC	CSARDRVGQGSKNIQYF
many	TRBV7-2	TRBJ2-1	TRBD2	TGTGCCAGCAGCCCTCGACTAGCGGAGACCTACAATGAGCAGTTCTTC	CASSPRLAETYNEQFF
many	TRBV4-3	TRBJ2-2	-	TGCGCCAGCAGCCAAGACAAGATCGGGGAGCTGTTTTTT	CASSQDKIGELFF
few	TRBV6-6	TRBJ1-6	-	TGTGCCAGCAATGGAGTCCCGCATTCACCCCTCCACTTT	CASNGVPHSPLHF
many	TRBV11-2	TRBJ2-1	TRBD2	TGTGCCAGCAGCTTAGATACTAGCGGCCCCTACAATGAGCAGTTCTTC	CASSLDTSGPYNEQFF
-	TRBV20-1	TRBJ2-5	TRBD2	TGCAGTGCTAGTTTGGGTAGCGGGAGGAACCAAGAGACCCAGTACTTC	CSASLGSGRNQETQYF
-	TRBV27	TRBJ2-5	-	TGTGCCAGCAGTTTATTGGGTGTAAAGGTCCAAGAGACCCAGTACTTC	CASSLLGVKVQETQYF
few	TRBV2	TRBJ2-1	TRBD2	TGTGCCAGCAGCGGACTAGCGGGGGATCTTTACAATGAGCAGTTCTTC	CASSGLAGDLYNEQFF
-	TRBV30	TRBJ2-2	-	TGTGCCTGGAGTGTCCTACGGGGCACCGGGGAGCTGTTTTTT	CAWSVLRGTGELFF
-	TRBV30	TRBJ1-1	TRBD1	TGTGCCTGGAGCGGACCGGACAGGGAGGAAGCTTTCTTT	CAWSGPDREEAFF
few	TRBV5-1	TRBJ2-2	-	TGCGCCAGCAGCTTGACGGAGGACCGGGAGCTGTTTTTT	CASSLTEDRELFF
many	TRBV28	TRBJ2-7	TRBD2	TGTGCCAGCAGTTTCCGCGGGAGGGCCCCCTACGAGCAGTACTTC	CASSFRGRAPYEQYF
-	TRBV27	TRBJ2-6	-	TGTGCCAGCAGTCCCCGTAACTCTGGGGCCAACGTCCTGACTTTC	CASSPRNSGANVLTF
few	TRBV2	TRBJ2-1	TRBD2	TGTGCCAGCAGTGAATCCCTAGCGGGTTACAATGAGCAGTTCTTC	CASSESLAGYNEQFF
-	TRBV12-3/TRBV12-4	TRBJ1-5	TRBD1	TGTGCCGGCAGCCTAACCGGGACAGGGGGCAATCAGCCCCAGCATTTT	CAGSLTGTGGNQPQHF
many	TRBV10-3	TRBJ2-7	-	TGTGCCATCAGCGAAAGTGCAGGGAAAACCTACGAGCAGTACTTC	CAISESAGKTYEQYF